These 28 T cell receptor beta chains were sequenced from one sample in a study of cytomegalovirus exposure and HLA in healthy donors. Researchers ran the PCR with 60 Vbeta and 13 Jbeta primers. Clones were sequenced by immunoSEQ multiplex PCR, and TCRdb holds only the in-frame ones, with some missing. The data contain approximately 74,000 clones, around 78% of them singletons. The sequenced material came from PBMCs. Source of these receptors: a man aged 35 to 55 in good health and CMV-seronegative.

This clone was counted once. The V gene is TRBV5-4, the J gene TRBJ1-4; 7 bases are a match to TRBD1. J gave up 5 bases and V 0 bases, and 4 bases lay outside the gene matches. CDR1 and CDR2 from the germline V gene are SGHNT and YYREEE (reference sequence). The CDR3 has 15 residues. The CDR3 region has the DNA TGTGCCAGCAGCTTGGACGGCAGGGGGAATGAAAAACTGTTTTTT. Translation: CASSLDGRGNEKLFF. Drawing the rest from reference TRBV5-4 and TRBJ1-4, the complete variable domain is ETGVTQSPTHLIKTRGQQVTLRCSSQSGHNTVSWYQQALGQGPQFIFQYYREEENGRGNFPPRFSGLQFPNYSSELNVNALELDDSALYLCASSLDGRGNEKLFFGSGTQLSVL.

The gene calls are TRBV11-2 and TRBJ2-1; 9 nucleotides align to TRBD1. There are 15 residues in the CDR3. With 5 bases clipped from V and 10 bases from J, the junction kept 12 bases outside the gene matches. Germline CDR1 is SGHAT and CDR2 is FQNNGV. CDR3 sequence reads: CASSRENRGRVEQFF. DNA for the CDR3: TGTGCCAGCAGCCGGGAGAACAGGGGGCGCGTAGAGCAGTTCTTC.

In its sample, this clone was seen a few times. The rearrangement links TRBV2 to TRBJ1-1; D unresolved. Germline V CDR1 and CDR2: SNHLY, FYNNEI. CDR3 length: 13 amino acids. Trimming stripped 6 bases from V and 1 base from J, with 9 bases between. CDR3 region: CASRFQANTEAFF. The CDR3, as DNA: TGTGCCAGCAGGTTCCAGGCGAACACTGAAGCTTTCTTT.

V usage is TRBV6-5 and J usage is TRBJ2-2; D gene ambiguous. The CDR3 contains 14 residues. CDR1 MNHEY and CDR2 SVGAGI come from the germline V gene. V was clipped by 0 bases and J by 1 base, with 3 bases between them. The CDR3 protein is CASSYSRNTGELFF. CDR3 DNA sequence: TGTGCCAGCAGTTACTCGAGGAACACCGGGGAGCTGTTTTTT.

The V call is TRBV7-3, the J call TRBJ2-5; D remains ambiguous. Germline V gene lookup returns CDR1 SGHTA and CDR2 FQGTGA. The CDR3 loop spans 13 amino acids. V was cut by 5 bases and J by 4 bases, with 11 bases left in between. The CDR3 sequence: CASSPAPGETQYF. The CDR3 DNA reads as TGTGCCAGCAGCCCCGCGCCCGGAGAGACCCAGTACTTC.

The CDR3 sequence is CASRAPPENTEAFF. The CDR3 nucleotides read TGTGCCAGCAGAGCTCCGCCCGAGAACACTGAAGCTTTCTTT. The chain is built from TRBV6-1 and TRBJ1-1; no clear D gene. The CDR3 sequence is 14 residues long. Between the trimmed V and J ends, which lost 6 bases and 1 base, there was a span of 12 bases. The germline CDR1 and CDR2 sequences are MNHNS and SASEGT.

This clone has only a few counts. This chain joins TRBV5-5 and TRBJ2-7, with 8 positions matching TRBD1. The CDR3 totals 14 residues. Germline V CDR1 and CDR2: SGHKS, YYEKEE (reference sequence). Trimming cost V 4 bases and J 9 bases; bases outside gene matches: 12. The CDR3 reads CASSIGQGAPRQYF. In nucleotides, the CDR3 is TGTGCCAGCAGCATCGGACAGGGAGCTCCGCGGCAGTACTTC.

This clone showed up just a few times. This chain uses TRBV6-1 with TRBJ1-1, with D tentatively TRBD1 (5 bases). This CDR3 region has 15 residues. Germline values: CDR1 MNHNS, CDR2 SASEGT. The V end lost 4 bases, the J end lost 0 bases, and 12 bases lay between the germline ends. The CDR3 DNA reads TGTGCCAGCAGTGTCCTTACAGGATTGAACACTGAAGCTTTCTTT. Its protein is CASSVLTGLNTEAFF.

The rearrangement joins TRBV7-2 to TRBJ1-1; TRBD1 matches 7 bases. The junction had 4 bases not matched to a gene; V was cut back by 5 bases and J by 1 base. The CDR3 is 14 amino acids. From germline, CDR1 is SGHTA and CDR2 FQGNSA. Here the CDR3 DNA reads TGTGCCAGCAGCGTCAAGGGGGCGAACACTGAAGCTTTCTTT. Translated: CASSVKGANTEAFF.

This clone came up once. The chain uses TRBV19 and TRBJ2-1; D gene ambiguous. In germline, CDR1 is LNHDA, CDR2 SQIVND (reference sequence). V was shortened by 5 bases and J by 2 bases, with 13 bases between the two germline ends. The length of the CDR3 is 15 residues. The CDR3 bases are TGTGCCAGTAGTCACACACCCTTGGCCTACAATGAGCAGTTCTTC. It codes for CASSHTPLAYNEQFF.

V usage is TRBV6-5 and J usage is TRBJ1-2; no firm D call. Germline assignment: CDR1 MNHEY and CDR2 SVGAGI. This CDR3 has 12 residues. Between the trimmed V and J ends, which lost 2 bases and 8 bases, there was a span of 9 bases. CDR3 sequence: CASSYTSQGYTF. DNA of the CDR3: TGTGCCAGCAGTTACACGTCCCAGGGCTACACCTTC.

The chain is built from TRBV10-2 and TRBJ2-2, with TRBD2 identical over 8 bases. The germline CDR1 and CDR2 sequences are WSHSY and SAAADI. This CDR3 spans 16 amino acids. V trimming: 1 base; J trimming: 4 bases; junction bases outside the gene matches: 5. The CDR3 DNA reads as TGCGCCAGCAGTGAGTTGGCGGGGGGCACCACCGGGGAGCTGTTTTTT. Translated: CASSELAGGTTGELFF.

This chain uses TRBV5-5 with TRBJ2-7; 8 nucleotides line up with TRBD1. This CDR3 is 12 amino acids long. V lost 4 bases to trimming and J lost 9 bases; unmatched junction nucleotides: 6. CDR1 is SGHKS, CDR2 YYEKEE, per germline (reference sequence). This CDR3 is CASSIGQGGQYF. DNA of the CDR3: TGTGCCAGCAGCATCGGACAGGGTGGGCAGTACTTC.

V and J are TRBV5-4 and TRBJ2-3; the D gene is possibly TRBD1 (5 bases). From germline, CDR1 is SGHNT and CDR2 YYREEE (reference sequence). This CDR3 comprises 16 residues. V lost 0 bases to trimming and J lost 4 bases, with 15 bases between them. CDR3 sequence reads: CASSLGRGTWADTQYF. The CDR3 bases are TGTGCCAGCAGCTTGGGTAGGGGAACCTGGGCAGATACGCAGTATTTT.

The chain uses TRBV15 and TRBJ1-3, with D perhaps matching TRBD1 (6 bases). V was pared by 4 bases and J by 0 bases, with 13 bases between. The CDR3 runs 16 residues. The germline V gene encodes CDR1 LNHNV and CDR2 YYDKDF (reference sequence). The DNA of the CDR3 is TGTGCCACCAGCAATTGGGACATAAGCTCTGGAAACACCATATATTTT. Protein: CATSNWDISSGNTIYF. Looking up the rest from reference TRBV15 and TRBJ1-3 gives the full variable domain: DAMVIQNPRYQVTQFGKPVTLSCSQTLNHNVMYWYQQKSSQAPKLLFHYYDKDFNNEADTPDNFQSRRPNTSFCFLDIRSPGLGDTAMYLCATSNWDISSGNTIYFGEGSWLTVV.

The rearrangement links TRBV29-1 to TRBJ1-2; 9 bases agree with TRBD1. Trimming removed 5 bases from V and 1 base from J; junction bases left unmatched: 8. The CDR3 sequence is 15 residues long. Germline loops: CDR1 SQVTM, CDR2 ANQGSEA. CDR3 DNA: TGCAGCGTTTTAGAACAGGGGGCGTTTAACTATGGCTACACCTTC. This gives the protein CSVLEQGAFNYGYTF.

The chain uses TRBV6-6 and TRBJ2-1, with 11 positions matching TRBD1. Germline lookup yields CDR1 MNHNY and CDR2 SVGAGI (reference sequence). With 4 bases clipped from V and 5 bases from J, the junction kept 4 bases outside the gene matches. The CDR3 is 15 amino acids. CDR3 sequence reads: CASSFPGQGDNEQFF. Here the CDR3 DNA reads TGTGCCAGCAGTTTCCCGGGACAGGGGGACAATGAGCAGTTCTTC.

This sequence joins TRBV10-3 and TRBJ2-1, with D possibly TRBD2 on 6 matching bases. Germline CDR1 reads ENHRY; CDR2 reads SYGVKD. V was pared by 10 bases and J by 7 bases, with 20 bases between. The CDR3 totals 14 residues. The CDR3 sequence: CATLFGGSLNEQFF. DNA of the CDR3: TGTGCCACCTTATTCGGAGGGAGTCTAAATGAGCAGTTCTTC.

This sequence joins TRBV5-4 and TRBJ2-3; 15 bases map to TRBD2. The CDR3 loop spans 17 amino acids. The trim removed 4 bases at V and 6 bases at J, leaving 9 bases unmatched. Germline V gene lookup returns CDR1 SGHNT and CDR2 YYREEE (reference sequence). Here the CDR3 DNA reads TGTGCCAGCAGCGTGCGGACTAGCGGGGGGGCCTTTGATACGCAGTATTTT. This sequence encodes CASSVRTSGGAFDTQYF.

CDR3 sequence: CASSLRAGTGYNEQFF. CDR3 DNA sequence: TGTGCCAGCAGCTTAAGGGCCGGGACAGGGTACAATGAGCAGTTCTTC. The chain carries TRBV11-2 and TRBJ2-1; 9 positions match TRBD1. The length of the CDR3 is 16 residues. With 2 bases clipped from V and 4 bases from J, the junction kept 6 bases outside the gene matches. Germline values: CDR1 SGHAT, CDR2 FQNNGV. Looking up the rest from reference TRBV11-2 and TRBJ2-1 gives the full variable domain: EAGVAQSPRYKIIEKRQSVAFWCNPISGHATLYWYQQILGQGPKLLIQFQNNGVVDDSQLPKDRFSAERLKGVDSTLKIQPAKLEDSAVYLCASSLRAGTGYNEQFFGPGTRLTVL.

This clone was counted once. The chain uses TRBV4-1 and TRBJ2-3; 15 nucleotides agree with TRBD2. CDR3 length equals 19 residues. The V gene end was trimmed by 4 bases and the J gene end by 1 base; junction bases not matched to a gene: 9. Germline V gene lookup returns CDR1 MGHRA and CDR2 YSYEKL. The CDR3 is CASSLRTSGGDRGTDTQYF. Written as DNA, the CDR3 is TGCGCCAGCAGCCTAAGGACTAGCGGGGGGGATCGTGGCACAGATACGCAGTATTTT.

The CDR3 DNA follows: TGTGCCAGCAGCTTGGGTGGAGCGGGGCAAGAGACCCAGTACTTC. As protein: CASSLGGAGQETQYF. The V gene is TRBV5-4, the J gene TRBJ2-5, with 7 bases aligning to TRBD2. The V gene end was trimmed by 0 bases and the J gene end by 2 bases; junction bases not matched to a gene: 4. CDR3 length: 15 amino acids. Looked up from germline, CDR1 is SGHNT and CDR2 is YYREEE (reference sequence).

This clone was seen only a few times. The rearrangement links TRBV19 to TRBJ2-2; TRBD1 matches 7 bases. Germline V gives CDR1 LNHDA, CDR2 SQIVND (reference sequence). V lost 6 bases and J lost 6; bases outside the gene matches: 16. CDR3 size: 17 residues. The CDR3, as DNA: TGTGCCAGTAGCCCTTTTCCCCGGGACAGCGGTTCCGGGGAGCTGTTTTTT. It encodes CASSPFPRDSGSGELFF.

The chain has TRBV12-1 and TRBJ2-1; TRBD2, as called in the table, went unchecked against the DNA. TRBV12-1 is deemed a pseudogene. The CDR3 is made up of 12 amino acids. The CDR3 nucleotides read TGTGCCAGCAGAAGCGGTTACAATGAGCAGTTCTTC. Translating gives CASRSGYNEQFF.

CDR3 sequence reads: CASSPYPGTSVGNEQFF. CDR3 DNA: TGTGCCAGCAGTCCCTACCCCGGGACTAGCGTTGGCAATGAGCAGTTCTTC. The chain employs TRBV28 and TRBJ2-1; 10 bases are a match to TRBD2. This CDR3 has 17 residues. CDR1 and CDR2 (germline): MDHEN, SYDVKM. With V trimmed by 5 bases and J by 6 bases, 13 bases remained unmatched.

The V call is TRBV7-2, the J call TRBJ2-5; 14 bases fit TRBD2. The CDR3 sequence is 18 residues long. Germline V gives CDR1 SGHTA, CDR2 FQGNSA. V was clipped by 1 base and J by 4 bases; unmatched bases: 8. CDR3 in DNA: TGTGCCAGCAGCTTAGGAGTGACTAGCGGGGGGGCCGTAGAGACCCAGTACTTC. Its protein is CASSLGVTSGGAVETQYF.

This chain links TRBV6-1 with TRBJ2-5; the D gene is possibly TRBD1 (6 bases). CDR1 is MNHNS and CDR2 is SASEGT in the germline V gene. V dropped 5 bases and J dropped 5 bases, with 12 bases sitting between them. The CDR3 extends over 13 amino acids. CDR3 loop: CASSSRGGETQYF. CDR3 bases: TGTGCCAGCAGTTCCAGGGGTGGGGAGACCCAGTACTTC.

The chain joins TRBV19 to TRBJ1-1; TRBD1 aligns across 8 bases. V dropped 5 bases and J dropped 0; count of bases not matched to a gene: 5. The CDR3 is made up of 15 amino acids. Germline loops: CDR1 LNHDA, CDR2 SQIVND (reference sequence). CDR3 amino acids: CASSGRTGMNTEAFF. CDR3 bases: TGTGCCAGTAGTGGGAGGACAGGGATGAACACTGAAGCTTTCTTT.